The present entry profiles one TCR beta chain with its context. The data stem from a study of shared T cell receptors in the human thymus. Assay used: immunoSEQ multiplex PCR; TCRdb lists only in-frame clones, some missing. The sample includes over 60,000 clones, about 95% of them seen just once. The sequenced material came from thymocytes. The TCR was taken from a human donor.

The CDR3: CASSTVTSGGADTQYF. DNA of the CDR3: TGCGCCAGCAGCACCGTGACTAGCGGGGGGGCAGATACGCAGTATTTT. The chain employs TRBV5-1 and TRBJ2-3, with TRBD2 matching 14 bases. This CDR3 is 16 amino acids long. V dropped 4 bases and J dropped 4; count of bases not matched to a gene: 5. CDR1 and CDR2 from the germline V gene are SGHRS and YFSETQ.